This T cell receptor (beta chain) stems from a study of blood T cell repertoires in COVID-19. The table came from immunoSEQ multiplex PCR; TCRdb's copy has only in-frame clones and leaves some out. In the table there are tens of thousands of clones, 89% of which are singletons. The V and J ends lost 5 bases and 4 bases, in that order; junction bases with no gene match: 6. The CDR3 loop spans 16 amino acids. Looked up from germline, CDR1 is SGHTA and CDR2 is FQGNSA. This chain uses TRBV7-2 with TRBJ2-2, with 11 bases that match TRBD1. This receptor was identified in a woman aged 60-70 years with active COVID-19. Sequencing was carried out using peripheral blood. CDR3 nucleotide sequence: TGTGCCAGCAGCCCTTTGGGGACAGGGGGCACCGGGGAGCTGTTTTTT. This encodes CASSPLGTGGTGELFF.